Listed below are T cell receptor beta chains from one sample, sequenced in a study of neurological immune-mediated disorders. TCRdb re-called the 5' RACE reads through MiXCR, storing one row per CDR3 protein. The table lists tens of thousands of distinct CDR3 sequences, around 3.6% of them singletons. Sequenced material: PBMCs. All receptors come from a young man with multiple sclerosis. CDR3s include the opening cysteine and the closing phenylalanine or tryptophan. Each record gives: J gene, V gene, clone size, CDR3 protein. The listing skips clone size in some rows; elsewhere it reads once, few, many or a size class.

TRBJ2-1 | TRBV5-1 | many | CASSFSTEYNEQFF
TRBJ1-1 | TRBV7-8 | many | CASSPNGGDLPSGTEAFF
TRBJ2-5 | TRBV5-5 | - | CASSYLAGETQYF
TRBJ1-1 | TRBV7-3 | many | CASSTRGQGEAEAFF
TRBJ2-5 | TRBV7-2 | many | CASSFLAGTMVQETQYF
TRBJ2-3 | TRBV20-1 | many | CSGERGATDTQYF
TRBJ2-5 | TRBV7-9 | many | CASSLGSGGPNGETQYF
TRBJ1-2 | TRBV5-1 | - | CASSPERAGDYTF
TRBJ2-5 | TRBV5-1 | many | CASSRTSGYQETQYF
TRBJ2-2 | TRBV20-1 | many | CSVAPANTGELFF
TRBJ2-1 | TRBV7-9 | many | CASSPPPWTTTGHSPNEQFF
TRBJ2-3 | TRBV7-8 | many | CASSLEVAKSDTQYF
TRBJ2-1 | TRBV11-1 | many | CASSSPGADEQFF
TRBJ2-7 | TRBV10-3 | many | CAVRDGGSYEQYF
TRBJ2-6 | TRBV20-1 | many | CSAYQGQGSGANVLTF
TRBJ2-1 | TRBV7-2 | many | CASSLFGQTYNEQFF
TRBJ2-1 | TRBV5-1 | many | CASSIQTGVAGGRSEQFF
TRBJ2-5 | TRBV4-1 | many | CASSDNPRTPERETQYF
TRBJ2-1 | TRBV5-1 | many | CASSSQTGGSDEQFF
TRBJ2-7 | TRBV7-3 | many | CASSLGAGDYEQYF
TRBJ1-1 | TRBV5-1 | many | CASTGQNTEAFF
TRBJ1-1 | TRBV7-2 | many | CASSWTGSTEAFF
TRBJ2-1 | TRBV7-9 | many | CASSPRTGGSYNEQFF
TRBJ1-3 | TRBV5-1 | many | CASSRDGLRGNTIYF